This T cell receptor (beta chain) was recovered during a study of T cells and copy number aberrations in small-cell lung cancer (dated by TCRdb to 2020 to 2022). About the study as a whole: To relate T cell metrics to mutations and copy number aberrations, the same tumor regions underwent both TCR repertoire sequencing and whole-exome sequencing. Tumor TCR data existed for approximately 16 patients, while 14 patients had TCR data covering both tumor and normal tissue.

The immunoSEQ hsTCRB Kit was used with multiplexed V- and J-gene primers to amplify TCR-beta CDR3 regions from genomic DNA. Unique DNA barcodes were added in a second PCR, and the samples were pooled together with one negative control and one positive control. An Illumina MiSeq running a 150-cycle paired-end protocol was used to sequence the pooled TCR-beta libraries. Regarding the original processing steps: Raw sequencing data were processed by Adaptive Biotechnologies into a report with normalized, annotated TCR-beta repertoires. T-cell density was calculated by normalizing TCR-beta templates to usable DNA, with usable DNA estimated through amplification of housekeeping genes. Clonality was defined as 1 minus Pielou's evenness, while richness was a count of unique rearrangements. Three measures quantified intratumor TCR heterogeneity between regions: the Jaccard index, the Morisita overlap index, and the proportion of shared top-20 clonotypes. TCRdb holds this immuneACCESS table with in-frame rearrangements only. Some clones are missing; in checked studies, unresolved V genes explain under half, and the rest has no known cause. V, J and clone size are taken as reported in that table, and D and trimming were inferred from the DNA itself. This sample lists 850 to 950 clones; 85% to 95% were detected once. Clones ranked in the top ten supply approximately 2.3% of the sample.

The donors were limited-stage small-cell lung cancer patients who had surgical resection in Hangzhou, China, between the late 2000s and the early 2020s. Every donor went straight to surgery with no preoperative chemotherapy or radiotherapy, and no donor was given immunotherapy either before or after surgery. All 20 or so patients in the sequenced cohort were identified as smokers or heavy second-hand smokers. Three regions were collected from each tumor FFPE block by a grid approach so that spatial heterogeneity of the primary tumors was represented. Tumor regions were macrodissected to enrich malignant cells, and selection was limited to regions expected to yield at least 150 ng DNA. To characterize heterogeneity of the T cell repertoire, the study applied multi-region TCR-beta sequencing to resected limited-stage small-cell lung cancers and to tumor-adjacent lung tissue. Genomic DNA was extracted from FFPE tissue using the AllPrep DNA/RNA FFPE Kit (Qiagen).

The study at large found these results: The study was limited by a small sample size because surgical resection is uncommon in small-cell lung cancer, and validation of the findings is required. The TCR repertoire varied greatly across regions, with roughly 79.9-97.7% of clones confined to one region, an overlap lower than in localized NSCLC. Lower T-cell density, richness and clonality were observed in tumors than in adjacent lung tissue, although the difference in density was not significant. Higher copy number aberration burden was negatively correlated with tumor T-cell density, richness and clonality. Every specimen was formalin-fixed paraffin-embedded tissue, a material known to introduce sequencing artifacts.

Points on this clone: No cognate antigen has been identified for it. Base qualities are not provided; no much larger clone lies one nucleotide away.

The CDR3, cysteine through phenylalanine, is 12 amino acids long. Only CDR3 DNA is held: 36 bases, read in frame from base 1. The junction carries 11 bases between V and J, which are trimmed by 4 bases and 5 bases respectively. The germline V gene (reference sequence) provides CDR1 GTSNPN and CDR2 SVGIG. The sample consisted of tumor tissue. The V gene is TRBV30 and the J gene is TRBJ1-2; TRBD1 is a weak D gene call, 6 bases matching. The sequence derives from a woman between 50 and 59 years old with small cell lung cancer. This receptor has the CDR3 CAWTTGQYGYTF. The nucleotide sequence is TGTGCCTGGACAACTGGACAGTATGGCTACACCTTC.